A single sample gave rise to the 2 T cell receptor beta chains below, sequenced in a study of control samples from healthy donors and cancer patients. This table comes from immunoSEQ multiplex PCR, and its TCRdb copy is limited to in-frame clones, with some not included. The sample lists about 110,000 clones; around 87% were seen once. Sequencing used PBMCs. The receptors come from a woman aged 60-75 years with lung cancer.

The chain joins TRBV2 to TRBJ2-7; the D is unclear. Trimming removed 2 bases from V and 6 bases from J, with 5 bases in between. CDR1 and CDR2 from the germline V gene are SNHLY and FYNNEI. There are 11 residues in the CDR3. Here the CDR3 reads CASSELLEQYF. The CDR3 DNA follows: TGTGCCAGCAGTGAACTACTCGAGCAGTACTTC.

This chain joins TRBV7-2 and TRBJ1-2; no clear D. There are 14 residues in the CDR3. Germline-derived CDR1 and CDR2 are SGHTA and FQGNSA. The V gene lost 1 base and the J gene lost 3 bases, with 9 bases spanning the gap. The CDR3 protein is CASSLDGFYYGYTF. The CDR3 bases are TGTGCCAGCAGCTTAGATGGATTTTACTATGGCTACACCTTC.